This T cell receptor (beta chain) emerged from a study of CD8 T cells in Susac syndrome. Worth noting for this clonotype: Its antigen is undetermined.

Study results and caveats: A relatively small number of individuals underwent TCR sequencing and HLA analysis.

It was with random hexamers that roughly 0.5 to 1 ug RNA was reverse transcribed. The method of amplification for TCR beta CDR3 was immunoSEQ multiplex PCR, covering 54 Vbeta and 13 Jbeta. TCRdb reprocessed the immunoSEQ multiplex PCR reads with MiXCR, giving one entry per CDR3 protein. Of roughly 200,000 distinct CDR3 sequences detected, 95% appear once; the ten largest clones hold approximately 0.08%. Patients with stable or active relapsing-remitting disease, all of them treatment-naive, made up the multiple sclerosis controls. TEMRA cells were FACS-enriched and CD8+ and CD4+ T cells negatively isolated. J gave up 6 bases and V 0 bases, and 6 bases lay outside the gene matches. CDR1 is DFQATT and CDR2 is SNEGSKA in the germline V gene (reference sequence). The CDR3 has 14 residues.

Specimen: CD4+ T cells from PBMCs. The receptor was isolated from a human donor with multiple sclerosis. This rearrangement joins TRBV20-1 to TRBJ2-3; TRBD1 matches at 7 bases. The CDR3 sequence is CSARDYRGGDTQYF. The CDR3 bases are TGCAGTGCTAGAGATTATAGAGGGGGCGATACGCAGTATTTT.